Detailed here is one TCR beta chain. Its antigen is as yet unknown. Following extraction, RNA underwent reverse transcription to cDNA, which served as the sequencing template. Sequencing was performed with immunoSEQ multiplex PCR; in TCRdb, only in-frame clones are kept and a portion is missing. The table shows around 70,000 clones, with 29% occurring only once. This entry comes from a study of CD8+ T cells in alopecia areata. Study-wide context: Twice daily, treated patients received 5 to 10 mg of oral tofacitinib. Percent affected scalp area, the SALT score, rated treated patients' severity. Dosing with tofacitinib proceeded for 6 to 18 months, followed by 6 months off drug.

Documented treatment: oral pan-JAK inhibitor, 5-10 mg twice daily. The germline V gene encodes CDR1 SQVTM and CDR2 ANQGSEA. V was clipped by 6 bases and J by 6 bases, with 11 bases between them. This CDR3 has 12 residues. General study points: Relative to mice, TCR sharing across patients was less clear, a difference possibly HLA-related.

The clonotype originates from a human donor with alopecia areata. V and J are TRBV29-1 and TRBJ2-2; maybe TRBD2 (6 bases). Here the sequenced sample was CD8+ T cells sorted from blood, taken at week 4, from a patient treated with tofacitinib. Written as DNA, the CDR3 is TGCAGCGTCGTCGGGGGACCCGGGGAGCTGTTTTTT. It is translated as CSVVGGPGELFF.